One sample yielded the 21 T cell receptor beta chains listed below, sequenced in a study of blood T cell repertoires in COVID-19. Profiled with immunoSEQ multiplex PCR; TCRdb holds only in-frame clones, not every one. The sample lists approximately 230,000 clones; roughly 84% were seen once. Sequencing input: peripheral blood. Receptor source: a woman in her forties with active or convalescent COVID-19.

The CDR3 spells CASTDTGPSNYGYTF. The CDR3 DNA is TGTGCCAGTACCGATACAGGTCCCTCTAACTATGGCTACACCTTC. V is TRBV19 and J is TRBJ1-2, with a weak D call TRBD1 (5 bases). The CDR3 runs 15 residues. Per germline, CDR1 LNHDA and CDR2 SQIVND (reference sequence). The V gene lost 7 bases and the J gene lost 0 bases, with 15 bases spanning the gap.

This sequence joins TRBV6-5 and TRBJ2-5; D is possibly TRBD1 (6 bases). This CDR3 spans 14 amino acids. Trimming removed 6 bases from V and 1 base from J, with 12 bases in between. The germline V gene has CDR1 MNHEY and CDR2 SVGAGI. CDR3 bases: TGTGCCAGCAGCTTCCAGGGGACCCAAGAGACCCAGTACTTC. Its translation: CASSFQGTQETQYF.

CDR3 loop: CASSRPGTGEAFF. CDR3 coding DNA: TGTGCCAGCAGCCGACCCGGGACTGGTGAAGCTTTCTTT. The chain employs TRBV27 and TRBJ1-1, with D maybe TRBD1 (5 bases). CDR3 length equals 13 residues. Looked up from germline, CDR1 is MNHEY and CDR2 is SMNVEV (reference sequence). Trimming removed 6 bases from V and 7 bases from J, with 15 bases in between.

This clone was picked up one time. The rearrangement joins TRBV2 to TRBJ1-1; no firm D call. Germline loops: CDR1 SNHLY, CDR2 FYNNEI. The CDR3 covers 14 residues. V lost 4 bases and J 3 bases, leaving 12 bases between the germline ends. DNA of the CDR3: TGTGCCAGCAGTGGACGGCAGACTCACACTGAAGCTTTCTTT. This gives the protein CASSGRQTHTEAFF.

Remarks on this clone: In the same sample, other DNA sequences code for this CDR3. The V gene is TRBV6-5, the J gene TRBJ1-2; 7 nucleotides align to TRBD1. The CDR3 runs 14 residues. Trimming cost V 0 bases and J 5 bases; bases outside gene matches: 3. Germline CDR1 reads MNHEY; CDR2 reads SVGAGI. The CDR3 is CASSYSTGAYGYTF. For the CDR3, the DNA is TGTGCCAGCAGTTACTCCACAGGGGCGTATGGCTACACCTTC.

The chain has TRBV12-3 or TRBV12-4 and TRBJ2-3; 7 bases are shared with TRBD2. Germline trimming cut 6 bases from V and 6 bases from J; bases unmatched to any gene: 3. The CDR3 is made up of 12 amino acids. CDR3 loop: CASRGAGDTQYF. In nucleotides, the CDR3 is TGTGCCAGCAGAGGAGCGGGGGATACGCAGTATTTT.

About this clone itself: The sample has other DNA sequences that encode this CDR3 too. J is TRBJ1-2 and V is TRBV28; D is unresolved. V was clipped by 3 bases and J by 6 bases, with 5 bases between them. The CDR3 consists of 11 residues. Germline CDR1 reads MDHEN; CDR2 reads SYDVKM. The CDR3 DNA follows: TGTGCCAGCAGTTTTCTCGATGGCTACACCTTC. It codes for CASSFLDGYTF.

The chain links TRBV7-8 to TRBJ1-2; D may be TRBD1 (6 bases). V gave up 5 bases and J gave up 4 bases, with 11 bases separating them. Germline-derived CDR1 and CDR2 are SGHVS and FQNEAQ. This CDR3 comprises 13 residues. CDR3 sequence (DNA): TGTGCCAGCAGCCCTACAGGGATCTATGGCTACACCTTC. Its translation: CASSPTGIYGYTF.

V usage is TRBV7-9 and J usage is TRBJ1-2; 7 bases fit TRBD1. The CDR3 has 19 amino acids. With V trimmed by 5 bases and J by 8 bases, 26 bases remained unmatched. CDR1 SEHNR and CDR2 FQNEAQ come from the germline V gene (reference sequence). CDR3 nucleotides: TGTGCCAGCAGCCCGGGGCTCCGTAGACAGGGCCAAAGGCCGAGGGGCTACACCTTC. Amino acid sequence: CASSPGLRRQGQRPRGYTF.

This chain links TRBV5-6 with TRBJ1-4; D is ambiguous. There are 17 residues in the CDR3. V was shortened by 3 bases and J by 1 base, with 16 bases between the two germline ends. Per germline, CDR1 SGHDT and CDR2 YYEEEE. CDR3 amino acids: CASSWGSRTLTNEKLFF. The DNA of the CDR3 is TGTGCCAGCAGCTGGGGTAGCAGGACTCTAACTAATGAAAAACTGTTTTTT.

In this sample, this clone turned up once. This chain joins TRBV11-2 and TRBJ2-2; D is ambiguous. Per the germline V gene, CDR1 is SGHAT and CDR2 is FQNNGV. The length of the CDR3 is 15 residues. Trimming removed 5 bases from V and 0 bases from J, with 10 bases in between. The CDR3 region is CASSLNPTNTGELFF. The CDR3 nucleotides read TGTGCCAGCAGCCTAAATCCAACGAACACCGGGGAGCTGTTTTTT.

This clone was seen a few times. The chain employs TRBV11-2 and TRBJ2-7; D is possibly TRBD1 (6 bases). CDR3 length equals 14 residues. From germline, CDR1 is SGHAT and CDR2 FQNNGV. The V and J ends lost 6 bases and 2 bases respectively, with 14 bases between them. The CDR3 bases are TGTGCCAGCAGTTACACAGGGACCCCCTACGAGCAGTACTTC. Protein product: CASSYTGTPYEQYF.

This clone was observed once. This chain uses TRBV4-1 with TRBJ1-1; TRBD1 might be the D (6 bases). Germline V gene sequence: CDR1 MGHRA, CDR2 YSYEKL. With 0 bases removed from V and 6 bases from J, the gap between germline ends came to 14 bases. The CDR3 runs 15 residues. The CDR3 bases are TGCGCCAGCAGCCAAGAATGGGGGGGGGCGGCTGAAGCTTTCTTT. This encodes CASSQEWGGAAEAFF.

The chain links TRBV5-1 to TRBJ1-1; D is perhaps TRBD1 (6 bases). Germline loops: CDR1 SGHRS, CDR2 YFSETQ. V lost 0 bases and J 0 bases, leaving 12 bases between the germline ends. This CDR3 contains 16 residues. The CDR3 region has the DNA TGCGCCAGCAGCTTGGGTACAGGGATGATGAACACTGAAGCTTTCTTT. Translated, it gives CASSLGTGMMNTEAFF.

This clone was seen only once. This chain joins TRBV5-1 and TRBJ2-7; no clear D. Deletions cut 1 base from V and 7 bases from J, with 9 bases between. Germline CDR1 is SGHRS and CDR2 is YFSETQ. The CDR3 has 12 residues. CDR3 DNA sequence: TGCGCCAGCAGCTTGATTCCCCGGGAGCAGTACTTC. Encoded protein: CASSLIPREQYF.

This clone was seen at least ten times. The chain has TRBV9 and TRBJ2-2; 7 nucleotides agree with TRBD2. The CDR3 is 15 amino acids. The V gene end was trimmed by 0 bases and the J gene end by 8 bases; junction bases not matched to a gene: 7. Germline V CDR1 and CDR2: SGDLS, YYNGEE. CDR3: CASSVGTRSKGELFF. CDR3 bases: TGTGCCAGCAGCGTAGGGACTAGATCTAAGGGGGAGCTGTTTTTT.

The J gene is TRBJ1-3, the V gene TRBV28; 7 positions agree with TRBD1. V lost 2 bases to trimming and J lost 4 bases; unmatched junction nucleotides: 8. This CDR3 is built from 16 residues. The V gene's germline CDR1 is MDHEN and CDR2 SYDVKM. Here the CDR3 reads CASSLTGTVLGNTIYF. Written as DNA, the CDR3 is TGTGCCAGCAGTTTAACGGGGACAGTTTTGGGAAACACCATATATTTT.

The chain carries TRBV7-9 and TRBJ2-1; 9 nucleotides line up with TRBD1. This CDR3 has 16 residues. Germline V gene data show CDR1 as SEHNR and CDR2 as FQNEAQ (reference sequence). Losses at the gene ends were 5 bases for V and 8 bases for J; bases not matched to a gene: 13. CDR3 DNA sequence: TGTGCCAGCAGCCCCGAGGAGGGACAGGGTATCGATGAGCAGTTCTTC. Its protein product is CASSPEEGQGIDEQFF.

The chain is built from TRBV19 and TRBJ1-1; 9 bases align to TRBD1. This CDR3 has 14 amino acids. The V and J ends lost 3 bases and 5 bases, in that order; junction bases with no gene match: 4. CDR1 and CDR2 (germline): LNHDA, SQIVND (reference sequence). This CDR3 reads CASSIRDRVTEAFF. The DNA of the CDR3 is TGTGCCAGTAGTATCAGGGACAGGGTTACTGAAGCTTTCTTT.

This clone has just a few counts. The J gene is TRBJ2-5, the V gene TRBV5-1; 15 nucleotides line up with TRBD2. V shed 0 bases and J 5 bases; nucleotides not matched to a gene: 8. Per germline, CDR1 SGHRS and CDR2 YFSETQ. The CDR3 consists of 18 residues. The CDR3 coding sequence is TGCGCCAGCAGCTTGGGAATGGGACTAGCGGGGGGCGGTGAGACCCAGTACTTC. Its translation is CASSLGMGLAGGGETQYF.

J is TRBJ2-3 and V is TRBV27; 7 bases align to TRBD2. CDR1 is MNHEY, CDR2 SMNVEV, per germline (reference sequence). J lost 4 bases, V lost 5 bases, and 6 bases had no gene match. The CDR3 length is 14 residues. CDR3 residues: CASSKWGGPDTQYF. Written as DNA, the CDR3 is TGTGCCAGCAGTAAGTGGGGGGGACCAGATACGCAGTATTTT.